Here is one TCR beta chain with its context. Its target is unknown. CDR3 length: 13 amino acids. Deletions cut 0 bases from V and 1 base from J, with 3 bases between. Germline CDR1 SEHNR, CDR2 FQNEAQ (reference sequence). Some 38,000 productive templates were obtained per sample on average. The table came from immunoSEQ multiplex PCR; TCRdb's copy has only in-frame clones and leaves some out. This sample carries 37,000 or so clones, roughly 90% of them seen once, and the ten largest clones take about 0.46%. These data belong to a study of STAT3 mutations in large granular lymphocyte leukemia. Study as a whole: Over half of T-LGLL patients had one or more immunosuppressive regimens.

Study-wide results and caveats: In several patients, dominant TCR clone burden exceeded STAT3 mutant burden. At least one immunodominant TCR beta clonotype appeared in every T-cell large granular lymphocyte leukemia patient.

This receptor was identified in a human donor with T large granular lymphocyte leukemia. Some clones in this sample may be carry-over from other donors' samples. The V call is TRBV7-9, the J call TRBJ1-2, with D uncertain. The specimen was PBMCs. CDR3 nucleotides: TGTGCCAGCAGCTTAGCCAATAACTATGGCTACACCTTC. This codes for CASSLANNYGYTF.